Listed below are T cell receptor beta chains from one sample, sequenced in a study of T cell changes during pregnancy in multiple sclerosis. Clones were sequenced by immunoSEQ multiplex PCR, and TCRdb holds only the in-frame ones, with some missing. The table shows 35,000 to 40,000 clones, with around 90% occurring only once. The sample was CD4+ T cells from peripheral blood mononuclear cells, taken in the third trimester of pregnancy. The origin of the receptors is a female donor with multiple sclerosis, enrolled in a pregnancy study. Each CDR3 is given with its conserved first and last residue. A D gene is named only where the DNA matches it firmly. Expanded clones get a size class; other rows say once, few or many, or leave the size out.

>TRBV6-1|-|TRBJ2-5|-|14
TGTGCCAGCAGTGAACCTGAGTACCAAGAGACCCAGTACTTC
CASSEPEYQETQYF
>TRBV6-1|-|TRBJ2-7|-|12
TGTGCCAGCAGAAGACTAGTGTACGAGCAGTACTTC
CASRRLVYEQYF
>TRBV9|-|TRBJ1-4|TRBD1|16
TGTGCCAGCAGCGTAGGAGGGACAGAGATTAATGAAAAACTGTTTTTT
CASSVGGTEINEKLFF
>TRBV4-1|-|TRBJ2-3|TRBD2|20
TGCGCCAGCAGCCAAGTTTTAACGCTAGCGGGATCCACTAGCACAGATACGCAGTATTTT
CASSQVLTLAGSTSTDTQYF
>TRBV25-1|-|TRBJ1-2|-|14
TGTGCCAGCAGTGAATCAGGGGATCTCTATGGCTACACCTTC
CASSESGDLYGYTF
>TRBV5-1|-|TRBJ2-7|TRBD2|15
TGCGCCAGCAGCACTTCCCTTCCGGGAGGGTTCGAGCAGTACTTC
CASSTSLPGGFEQYF
>TRBV10-2|-|TRBJ2-7|TRBD1|14
TGCGCCAGCTCGACCGGGACAGGGACTCGGGAGCAGTACTTC
CASSTGTGTREQYF
>TRBV28|-|TRBJ1-3|TRBD1|17
TGTGCCAGCAGTTTGTACCAGGGACAGAGCTCTGGAAACACCATATATTTT
CASSLYQGQSSGNTIYF
>TRBV2|-|TRBJ1-2|-|13
TGTGCCAGCAGTGAGGGGGGGCACTATGGCTACACCTTC
CASSEGGHYGYTF
>TRBV7-2|-|TRBJ2-5|-|11
TGTGCCAGCAGCCCCCGGGAGACCCAGTACTTC
CASSPRETQYF
>TRBV14|-|TRBJ2-7|-|11
TGTGCCAGCAGCCACGCGGGAGAGCAGTACTTC
CASSHAGEQYF
>TRBV11-2|-|TRBJ2-1|-|14
TGTGCCAGCAGCTTAGCTAGCTCCTACAATGAGCAGTTCTTC
CASSLASSYNEQFF
>TRBV9|-|TRBJ2-7|TRBD2|15
TGTGCCAGCAGCGCAGGGACTAGCGGGAGTTACGAGCAGTACTTC
CASSAGTSGSYEQYF
>TRBV19|once|TRBJ2-1|TRBD2|14
TGTGCCAGTAGAGTTAGCGGGAGTATCAATGAGCAGTTCTTC
CASRVSGSINEQFF
>TRBV7-9|-|TRBJ2-1|TRBD2|15
TGTGCCAGCAGCTATATAGCGGGAGCGGCAGTTGGGCAGTTCTTC
CASSYIAGAAVGQFF
>TRBV6-5|-|TRBJ1-3|-|15
TGTGCCAGCAGTTACTCAGGGGCAGGTGGAAACACCATATATTTT
CASSYSGAGGNTIYF
>TRBV7-9|-|TRBJ2-7|-|11
TGTGCCAGCAGGGAGGGCTACGAGCAGTACTTC
CASREGYEQYF
>TRBV20-1|-|TRBJ2-1|-|11
TGCAGTGCCCCTAGAAGCAATGAGCAGTTCTTC
CSAPRSNEQFF
>TRBV10-3|-|TRBJ2-1|-|16
TGTGCCATCAGTGAGCCAACGAAGAGCTCCTACAATGAGCAGTTCTTC
CAISEPTKSSYNEQFF
>TRBV19|-|TRBJ2-3|TRBD2|18
TGTGCCAGTAGTCCGCTGGGGAGCGGGGAAGGAAGCACAGATACGCAGTATTTT
CASSPLGSGEGSTDTQYF
>TRBV10-3|-|TRBJ2-7|-|11
TGTGCCAGCTCCGCGAGGAACGAGCAGTACTTC
CASSARNEQYF
>TRBV5-1|-|TRBJ2-1|TRBD2|16
TGCGCCAGCAGCTTGGCTGCGGGAGGGCCCTACAATGAGCAGTTCTTC
CASSLAAGGPYNEQFF
>TRBV18|-|TRBJ2-1|TRBD1|18
TGTGCCAGCTCACCAGGGACAGGGGCCTTTAGCTCCTACAATGAGCAGTTCTTC
CASSPGTGAFSSYNEQFF
>TRBV9|-|TRBJ2-1|TRBD2|16
TGTGCCAGCAGCACACGTTCTAGCGGGAGCTGGAATGAGCAGTTCTTC
CASSTRSSGSWNEQFF
>TRBV9|-|TRBJ2-1|-|12
TGTGCCAGCAGCGTAGGGCTAGATGAGCAGTTCTTC
CASSVGLDEQFF
>TRBV4-2|-|TRBJ1-1|-|15
TGTGCCAGCAGCCCCCAGGACACCCCGGGCACTGAAGCTTTCTTT
CASSPQDTPGTEAFF
>TRBV5-4|-|TRBJ1-2|TRBD1|15
TGTGCCAGCAGCTTGGTAGGGACAGCGAACTATGGCTACACCTTC
CASSLVGTANYGYTF
>TRBV12-5|-|TRBJ1-2|TRBD1|14
TGTGCTAGTGGTTTTTTGAGGACAGGGCATGGCTACACCTTC
CASGFLRTGHGYTF
>TRBV30|-|TRBJ2-3|-|13
TGTGCCTGGAGTGCTAACGATCCAGATACGCAGTATTTT
CAWSANDPDTQYF
>TRBV18|-|TRBJ2-6|TRBD2|19
TGTGCCAGCTCACCACCGGGACTAGCGACAACCTCTGGGGCCAACGTCCTGACTTTC
CASSPPGLATTSGANVLTF
>TRBV18|-|TRBJ1-4|-|12
TGTGCCAGCTCAGGAACAGGAGAAAAACTGTTTTTT
CASSGTGEKLFF
>TRBV4-3|-|TRBJ1-4|-|14
TGCGCCAGCAGCCCCCAGTTGGTTAATGAAAAACTGTTTTTT
CASSPQLVNEKLFF
>TRBV18|-|TRBJ1-1|-|14
TGTGCCAGCTCACCGGGCCTGATGAACACTGAAGCTTTCTTT
CASSPGLMNTEAFF
>TRBV18|-|TRBJ2-7|TRBD2|17
TGTGCCAGCTCACCCCCAACTAGCGGGAGGAGTTCGCGCGAGCAGTACTTC
CASSPPTSGRSSREQYF
>TRBV10-3|-|TRBJ1-5|-|14
TGTGCCATCGGGAGGGGGGGCAGCAATCAGCCCCAGCATTTT
CAIGRGGSNQPQHF
>TRBV5-4|-|TRBJ2-5|-|15
TGTGCCAGCAGCTTTGCCCGGGGTGGTAGGGAGACCCAGTACTTC
CASSFARGGRETQYF
>TRBV20-1|-|TRBJ2-7|-|11
TGCAGTGCTGCAGAGCGCGACGAGCAGTACTTC
CSAAERDEQYF
>TRBV12-2|-|TRBJ2-1|-|17
TGTGCAAGTCGCCCCCGGGGGGCGGGCCGCTCGAACAATGAGCAGTTCTTC
CASRPRGAGRSNNEQFF
>TRBV7-2|-|TRBJ1-2|TRBD1|18
TGTGCCAGCAGCCGAGGGACAGGGGGCGACTACTTTAACTATGGCTACACCTTC
CASSRGTGGDYFNYGYTF
>TRBV5-1|once|TRBJ2-2|TRBD1|20
TGCGCCAGCAGCTCACCCCCCGGGACAGGGCTGTTCGCGAACACCGGGGAGCTGTTTTTT
CASSSPPGTGLFANTGELFF
>TRBV10-1|-|TRBJ2-7|TRBD1|15
TGCGCCATCCAAACCAGGGGGCGCGGCTCCTACGAGCAGTACTTC
CAIQTRGRGSYEQYF
>TRBV28|-|TRBJ2-7|TRBD1|15
TGTGCCAGCAGCGGGGCGGGACAGGGGGCGCGCGAGCAGTACTTC
CASSGAGQGAREQYF
>TRBV7-2|-|TRBJ2-1|TRBD1|15
TGTGCCAGCAGCTTAGACAGGGGGCGCGGCAATGAGCAGTTCTTC
CASSLDRGRGNEQFF
>TRBV5-4|-|TRBJ2-7|-|14
TGTGCCAGCAGCTTGGACAGGCGACTCCACGAGCAGTACTTC
CASSLDRRLHEQYF
>TRBV9|-|TRBJ2-7|TRBD2|20
TGTGCCAGCAGCGTGGGCCCCGCGGAACTAGCGGGAGGGCCAGCCTACGAGCAGTACTTC
CASSVGPAELAGGPAYEQYF
>TRBV7-2|-|TRBJ2-3|-|12
TGTGCCAGCAGCCTAAGCACAGATACGCAGTATTTT
CASSLSTDTQYF
>TRBV7-3|-|TRBJ2-3|TRBD2|18
TGTGCCAGCAGCTTAAAGGCGCAACTAGCGGGAGACACAGATACGCAGTATTTT
CASSLKAQLAGDTDTQYF
>TRBV29-1|-|TRBJ1-1|TRBD1|14
TGCAGCGTTGAGAGGGGACAGGGGGACACTGAAGCTTTCTTT
CSVERGQGDTEAFF
>TRBV2|once|TRBJ1-2|-|12
TGTGCCAGCAGTGAAGACGGGGATGGCTACACCTTC
CASSEDGDGYTF
>TRBV27|-|TRBJ1-3|-|16
TGTGCCAGCTCCCAAAAGGGGTCAGTTCCTGGAAACACCATATATTTT
CASSQKGSVPGNTIYF
>TRBV19|-|TRBJ1-5|-|12
TGTGCCAGTAGTATAGGGGGCTCTGCCCAGCATTTT
CASSIGGSAQHF
>TRBV5-1|-|TRBJ1-5|TRBD1|14
TGCGCCAGCAGCTTGGAACAGGGGGAGCCGCCCCAGCATTTT
CASSLEQGEPPQHF
>TRBV2|few|TRBJ1-5|-|14
TGTGCCAGCAGTATACAGAGTAGCAATCAGCCCCAGCATTTT
CASSIQSSNQPQHF
>TRBV7-7|-|TRBJ2-7|TRBD1|13
TGTGCCAGCAGCCGGGACAGGGGAGGCGAGCAGTACTTC
CASSRDRGGEQYF
>TRBV5-1|once|TRBJ2-2|TRBD2|16
TGCGCCAGCAGCTTGGGTCCGGGAGGATACACCGGGGAGCTGTTTTTT
CASSLGPGGYTGELFF
>TRBV10-3|-|TRBJ2-1|-|13
TGTGCCATCGGAACGGGAGAGGGCAATGAGCAGTTCTTC
CAIGTGEGNEQFF
>TRBV23-1|-|TRBJ1-5|-|14
TGCGCCAGCAGTCGGAGGGTTAGCAATCAGCCCCAGCATTTT
CASSRRVSNQPQHF
>TRBV4-2|-|TRBJ2-1|-|18
TGTGCCAGCAGCCAAGAACGTATTAGCGGGCCCCCCAGGGGTGAGCAGTTCTTC
CASSQERISGPPRGEQFF
>TRBV7-9|once|TRBJ1-1|-|14
TGTGCCAGCAGCTTAAGAACCGGGGACACTGAAGCTTTCTTT
CASSLRTGDTEAFF